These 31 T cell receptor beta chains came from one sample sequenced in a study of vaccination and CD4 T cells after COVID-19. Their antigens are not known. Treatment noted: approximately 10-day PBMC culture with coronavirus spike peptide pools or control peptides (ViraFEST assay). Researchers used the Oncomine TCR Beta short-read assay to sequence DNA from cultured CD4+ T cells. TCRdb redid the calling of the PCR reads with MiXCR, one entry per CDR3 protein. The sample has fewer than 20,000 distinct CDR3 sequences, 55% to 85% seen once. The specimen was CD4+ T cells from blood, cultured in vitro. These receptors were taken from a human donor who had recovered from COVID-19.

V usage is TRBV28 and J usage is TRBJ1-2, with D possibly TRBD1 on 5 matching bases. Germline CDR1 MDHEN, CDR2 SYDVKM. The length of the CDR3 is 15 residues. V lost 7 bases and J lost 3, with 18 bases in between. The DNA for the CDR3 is TGTGCCAGCAACCTCGGGACTGCTCTTGACTATGGCTACACCTTC. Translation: CASNLGTALDYGYTF.

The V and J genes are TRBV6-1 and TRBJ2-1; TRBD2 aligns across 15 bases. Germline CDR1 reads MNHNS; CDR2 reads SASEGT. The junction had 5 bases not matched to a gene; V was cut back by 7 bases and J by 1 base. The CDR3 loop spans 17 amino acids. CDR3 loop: CASTRGTSGRSYNEQFF. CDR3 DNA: TGTGCCAGCACTAGGGGGACTAGCGGGAGGTCCTACAATGAGCAGTTCTTC.

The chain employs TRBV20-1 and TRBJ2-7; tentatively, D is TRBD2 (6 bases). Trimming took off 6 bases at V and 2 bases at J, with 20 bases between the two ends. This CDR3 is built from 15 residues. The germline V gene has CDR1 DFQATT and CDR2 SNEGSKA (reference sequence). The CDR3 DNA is TGCAGTGCGCAGCCCCCGGTAGCGGCCCCCTACGAGCAGTACTTC. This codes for CSAQPPVAAPYEQYF.

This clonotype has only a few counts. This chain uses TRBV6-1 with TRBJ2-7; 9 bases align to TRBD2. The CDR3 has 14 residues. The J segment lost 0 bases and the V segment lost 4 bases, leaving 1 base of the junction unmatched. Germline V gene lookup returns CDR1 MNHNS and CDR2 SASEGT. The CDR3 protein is CASSGSGSSYEQYF. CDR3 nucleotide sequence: TGTGCCAGCAGTGGTAGCGGGAGCTCCTACGAGCAGTACTTC.

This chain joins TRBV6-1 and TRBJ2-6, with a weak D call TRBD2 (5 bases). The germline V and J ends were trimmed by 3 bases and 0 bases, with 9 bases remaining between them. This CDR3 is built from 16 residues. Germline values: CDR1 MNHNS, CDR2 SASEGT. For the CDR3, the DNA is TGTGCCAGCAGTGATAGCGCCGGCTCTGGGGCCAACGTCCTGACTTTC. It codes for CASSDSAGSGANVLTF.

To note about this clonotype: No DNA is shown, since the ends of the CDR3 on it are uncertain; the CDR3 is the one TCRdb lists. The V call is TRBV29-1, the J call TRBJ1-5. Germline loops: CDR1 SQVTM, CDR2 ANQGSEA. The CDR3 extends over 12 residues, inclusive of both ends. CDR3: CSFLWGGGPQHF.

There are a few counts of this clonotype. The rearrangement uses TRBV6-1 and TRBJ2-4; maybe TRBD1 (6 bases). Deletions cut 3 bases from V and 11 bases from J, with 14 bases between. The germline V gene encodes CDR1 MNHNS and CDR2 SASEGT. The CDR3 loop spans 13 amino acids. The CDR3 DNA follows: TGTGCCAGCAGTGAGGATACCGGGACACTTCAGTACTTC. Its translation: CASSEDTGTLQYF.

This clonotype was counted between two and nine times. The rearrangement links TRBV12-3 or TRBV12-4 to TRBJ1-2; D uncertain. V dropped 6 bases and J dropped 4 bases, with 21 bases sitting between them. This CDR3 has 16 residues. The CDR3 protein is CASSRRSGRKLYGYTF. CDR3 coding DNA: TGTGCCAGCAGCCGTCGTTCAGGCAGGAAGCTCTATGGCTACACCTTC.

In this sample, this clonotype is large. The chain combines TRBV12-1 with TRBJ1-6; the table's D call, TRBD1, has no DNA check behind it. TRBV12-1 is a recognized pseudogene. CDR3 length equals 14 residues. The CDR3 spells CASSLGTDNSPLHF. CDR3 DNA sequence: TGTGCCAGCAGCCTCGGGACAGATAATTCACCCCTCCACTTT.

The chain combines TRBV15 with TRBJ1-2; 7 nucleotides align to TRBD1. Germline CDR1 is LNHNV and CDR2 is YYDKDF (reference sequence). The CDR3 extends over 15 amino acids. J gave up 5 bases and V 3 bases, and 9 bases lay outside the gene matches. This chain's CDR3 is CATSRGLGTEYGYTF. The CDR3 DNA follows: TGTGCCACCAGCAGGGGCCTCGGGACAGAATATGGCTACACCTTC.

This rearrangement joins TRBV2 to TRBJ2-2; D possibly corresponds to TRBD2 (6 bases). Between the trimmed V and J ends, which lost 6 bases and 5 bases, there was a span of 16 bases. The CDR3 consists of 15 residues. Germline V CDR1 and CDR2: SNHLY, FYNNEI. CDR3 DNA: TGTGCCAGCAGGGGAGGACTCCTTAGAACCGGGGAGCTGTTTTTT. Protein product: CASRGGLLRTGELFF.

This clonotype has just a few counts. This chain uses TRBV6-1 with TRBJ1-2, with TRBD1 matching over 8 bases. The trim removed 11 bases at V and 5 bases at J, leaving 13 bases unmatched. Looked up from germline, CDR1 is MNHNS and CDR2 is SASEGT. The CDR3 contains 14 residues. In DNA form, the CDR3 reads TGTGCCGCATGTAGGGCAGGGGGCGCTTATGGCTACACCTTC. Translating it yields CAACRAGGAYGYTF.

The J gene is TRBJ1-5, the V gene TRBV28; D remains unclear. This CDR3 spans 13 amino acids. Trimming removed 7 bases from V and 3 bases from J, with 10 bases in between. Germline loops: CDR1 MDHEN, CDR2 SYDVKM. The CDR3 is CASMRPLNQPQHF. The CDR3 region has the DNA TGTGCCAGCATGAGGCCTCTCAATCAGCCCCAGCATTTT.

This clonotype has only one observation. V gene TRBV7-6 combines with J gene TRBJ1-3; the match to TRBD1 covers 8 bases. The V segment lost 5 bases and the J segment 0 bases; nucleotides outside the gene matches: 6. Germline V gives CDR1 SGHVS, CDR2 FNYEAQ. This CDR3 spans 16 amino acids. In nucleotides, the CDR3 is TGTGCCAGCAGCCCACCAGGACAGGGCTCTGGAAACACCATATATTTT. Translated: CASSPPGQGSGNTIYF.

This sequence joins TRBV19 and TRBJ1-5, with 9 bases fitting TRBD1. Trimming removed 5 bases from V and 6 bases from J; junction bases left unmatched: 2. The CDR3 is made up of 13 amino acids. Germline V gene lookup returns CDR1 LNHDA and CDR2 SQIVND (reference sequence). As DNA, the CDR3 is TGTGCCAGTAGTGACAGGGGGGGTCAGCCCCAGCATTTT. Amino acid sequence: CASSDRGGQPQHF.

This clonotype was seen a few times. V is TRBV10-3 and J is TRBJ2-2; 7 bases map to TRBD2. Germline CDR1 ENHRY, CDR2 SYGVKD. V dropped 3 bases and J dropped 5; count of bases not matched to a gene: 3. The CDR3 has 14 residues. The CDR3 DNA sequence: TGTGCCATCAGTGACGCGGGAGATACCGGGGAGCTGTTTTTT. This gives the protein CAISDAGDTGELFF.

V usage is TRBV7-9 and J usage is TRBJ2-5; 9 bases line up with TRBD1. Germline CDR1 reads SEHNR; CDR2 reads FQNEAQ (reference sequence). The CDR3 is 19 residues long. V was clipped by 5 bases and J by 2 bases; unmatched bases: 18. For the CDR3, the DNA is TGTGCCAGCAGCGAACGGTCACCAAGGACAGGGGAAGGGCAAGAGACCCAGTACTTC. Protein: CASSERSPRTGEGQETQYF.

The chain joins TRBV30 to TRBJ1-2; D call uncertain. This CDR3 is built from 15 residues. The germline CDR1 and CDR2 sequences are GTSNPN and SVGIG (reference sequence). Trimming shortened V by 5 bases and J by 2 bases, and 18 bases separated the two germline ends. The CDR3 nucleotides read TGTGCCTGGGAATCTAAAGAGGCACCAAACTATGGCTACACCTTC. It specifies CAWESKEAPNYGYTF.

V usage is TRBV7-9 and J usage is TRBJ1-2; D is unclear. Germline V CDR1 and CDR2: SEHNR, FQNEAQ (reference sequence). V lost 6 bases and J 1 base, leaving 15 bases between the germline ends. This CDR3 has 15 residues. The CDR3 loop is CASSPSPALNYGYTF. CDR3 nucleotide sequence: TGTGCCAGCAGTCCCTCCCCGGCACTTAACTATGGCTACACCTTC.

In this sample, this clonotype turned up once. CDR3 in DNA: TGTGCCAGCGACAGTGGGCTCTATGGCTACACCTTC. This encodes CASDSGLYGYTF. The chain uses TRBV6-2 or TRBV6-3 and TRBJ1-2; the D gene is possibly TRBD1 (5 bases). Germline V CDR1 and CDR2: MNHEY, SVGEGT. Trimming took off 8 bases at V and 4 bases at J, with 11 bases between the two ends. The CDR3 is made up of 12 amino acids.

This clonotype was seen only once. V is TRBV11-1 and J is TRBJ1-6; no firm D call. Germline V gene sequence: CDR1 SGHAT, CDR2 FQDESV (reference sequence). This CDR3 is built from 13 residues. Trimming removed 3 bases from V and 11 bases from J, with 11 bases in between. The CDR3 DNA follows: TGTGCCAGCAGCTTTAGTGAGCGTACACCCCTCCACTTT. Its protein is CASSFSERTPLHF.

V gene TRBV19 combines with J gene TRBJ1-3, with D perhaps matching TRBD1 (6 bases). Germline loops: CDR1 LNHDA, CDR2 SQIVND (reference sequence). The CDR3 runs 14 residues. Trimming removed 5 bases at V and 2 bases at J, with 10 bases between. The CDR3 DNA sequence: TGTGCCAGTAGTCACAGGGCGACTGGAAACACCATATATTTT. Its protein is CASSHRATGNTIYF.

CDR3 nucleotide sequence: TGTGCCAGCAGTGAAGCGCGGCCGGAGAGCTCCTATAATTCACCCCTCCACTTT. Translating gives CASSEARPESSYNSPLHF. This chain connects TRBV6-1 to TRBJ1-6; no reliable D call. The germline V and J ends were trimmed by 0 bases and 0 bases, with 12 bases remaining between them. The CDR3 has 18 residues. Germline loops: CDR1 MNHNS, CDR2 SASEGT.

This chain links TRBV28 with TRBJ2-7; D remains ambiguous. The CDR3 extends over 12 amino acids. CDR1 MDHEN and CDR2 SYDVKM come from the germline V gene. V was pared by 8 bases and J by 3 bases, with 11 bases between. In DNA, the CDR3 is TGTGCCAGCGTATCTAGAGGCTACGAGCAGTACTTC. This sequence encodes CASVSRGYEQYF.

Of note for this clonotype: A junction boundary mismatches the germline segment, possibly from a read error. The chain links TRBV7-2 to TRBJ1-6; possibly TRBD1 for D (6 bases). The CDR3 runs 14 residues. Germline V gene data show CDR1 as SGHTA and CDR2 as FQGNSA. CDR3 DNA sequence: TGCGCCAGCACCATGACAGGATTTGATTCACCCCTCCACTTT. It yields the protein CASTMTGFDSPLHF.

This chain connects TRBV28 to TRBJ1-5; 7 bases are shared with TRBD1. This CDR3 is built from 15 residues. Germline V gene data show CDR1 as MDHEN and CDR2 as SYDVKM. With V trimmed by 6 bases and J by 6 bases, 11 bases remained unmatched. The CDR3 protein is CASSLTGARSQPQHF. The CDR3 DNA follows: TGTGCCAGCAGCTTAACAGGGGCACGAAGTCAGCCCCAGCATTTT.

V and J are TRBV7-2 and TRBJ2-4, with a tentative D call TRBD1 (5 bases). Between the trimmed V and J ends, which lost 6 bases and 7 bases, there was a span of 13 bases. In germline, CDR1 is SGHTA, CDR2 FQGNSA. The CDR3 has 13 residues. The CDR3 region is CASRPPSGNIQYF. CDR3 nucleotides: TGTGCCAGCAGACCTCCCTCAGGGAACATTCAGTACTTC.

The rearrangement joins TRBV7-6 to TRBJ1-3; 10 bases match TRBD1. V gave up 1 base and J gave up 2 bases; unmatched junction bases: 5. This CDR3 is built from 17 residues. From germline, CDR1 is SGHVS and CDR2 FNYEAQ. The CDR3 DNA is TGTGCCAGCAGCTTAGGCCCGACAGGGGGCGCTGGAAACACCATATATTTT. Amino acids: CASSLGPTGGAGNTIYF. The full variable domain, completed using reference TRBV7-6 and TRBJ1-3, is GAGVSQSPRYKVTKRGQDVALRCDPISGHVSLYWYRQALGQGPEFLTYFNYEAQQDKSGLPNDRFSAERPEGSISTLTIQRTEQRDSAMYRCASSLGPTGGAGNTIYFGEGSWLTVV.

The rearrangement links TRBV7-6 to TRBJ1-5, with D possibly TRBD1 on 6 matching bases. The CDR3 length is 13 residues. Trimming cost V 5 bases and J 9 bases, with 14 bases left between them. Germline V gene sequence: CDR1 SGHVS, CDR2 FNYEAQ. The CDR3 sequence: CASSTNRDGPQHF. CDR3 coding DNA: TGTGCCAGCAGCACCAACAGGGACGGGCCCCAGCATTTT.

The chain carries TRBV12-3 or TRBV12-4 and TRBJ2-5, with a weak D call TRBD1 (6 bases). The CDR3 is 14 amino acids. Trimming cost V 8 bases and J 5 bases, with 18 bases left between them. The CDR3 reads CASSPGTRAETQYF. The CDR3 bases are TGTGCCAGCTCACCAGGGACAAGGGCCGAGACCCAGTACTTC.

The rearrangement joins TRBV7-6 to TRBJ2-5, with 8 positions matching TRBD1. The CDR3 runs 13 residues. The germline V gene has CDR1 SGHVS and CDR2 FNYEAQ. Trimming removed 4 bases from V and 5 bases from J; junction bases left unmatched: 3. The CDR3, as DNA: TGTGCCAGCAGCTCCAACAGGGGGGAGACCCAGTACTTC. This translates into CASSSNRGETQYF.